This TCR beta chain was observed in a study of early T cells in non-severe SARS-CoV-2 infection. This clonotype has a count of ten or more. Each cDNA molecule carried a unique molecular identifier. A single record per CDR3 protein comes from TCRdb applying MiXCR to the 5' RACE reads. The sample records around 63,000 distinct CDR3 sequences, 5.5% to 7% being singletons. The V end was cut by 1 base, the J end by 3 bases, with 12 bases between. The CDR3 sequence is 15 residues long. CDR1 is SGHAT, CDR2 FQNNGV, per germline. Specimen: whole blood, collected at baseline. The chain carries TRBV11-2 and TRBJ1-2; D not certain. The receptor's source is an adult who was a healthcare worker with PCR-confirmed SARS-CoV-2 infection or an uninfected control (not recorded which). The CDR3: CASSLVAANHYGYTF. Here the CDR3 DNA reads TGTGCCAGCAGCTTAGTGGCAGCTAATCACTATGGCTACACCTTC.